Sequencing of this T cell receptor (beta chain) was carried out in a study of shared clonotypes between healthy human individuals. Notes on the study in general: Read depth was anticipated to influence clonotype sharing among donors. Among the subsets, naive ones generally showed larger estimated richness than memory ones.

The assay was carried out at the deep level. In the source study's methods: ImmunoSEQ only sent back junction sequences with no quality scores, so filtering was done differently. Here immunoSEQ multiplex PCR was the method, and the copy in TCRdb shows in-frame clones only, minus some. The V and J calls and clone size were taken over from that table, and D and trimming were inferred from the DNA. The table includes some 2 million clones, about 94% detected once. The naive CD8 subset, CD45RO-negative cells positively selected for CCR7, excluded terminally differentiated effector memory CD45RA+ cells. Trimming removed 4 bases at V and 1 base at J, with 12 bases between. The germline V gene has CDR1 MNHEY and CDR2 SMNVEV (reference sequence). The CDR3 length is 15 residues. Comment on this clone: Its antigen is still unknown.

Sequences were obtained from naive CD8+ T cells sorted from blood. The TCR sequence derives from a man between 18 and 35 years old in good health. This chain links TRBV27 with TRBJ2-3; D call uncertain. The CDR3 reads CASSSDIMGTDTQYF. CDR3 coding DNA: TGTGCCAGCAGTTCAGATATTATGGGCACAGATACGCAGTATTTT.